The clone carrying this TCR beta chain occurred a few times. Antigen specificity is unknown. This CDR3 region has 12 residues. The germline V and J ends were trimmed by 4 bases and 10 bases, with 9 bases remaining between them. CDR1 and CDR2 (germline): SGDLS, YYNGEE. The study reverse transcribed the entire isolated RNA, so it sequenced expressed TCRB transcripts. The table came from immunoSEQ multiplex PCR; TCRdb's copy has only in-frame clones and leaves some out. Of about 660,000 clones listed, around 15% were seen once; the top ten hold 0.035% to 0.045%. One heparinised blood draw averaging around 110 mL was given by each donor. Every sorted population was more than 98% pure. These data come from a study of beta chain features in type 1 diabetes. Study conclusions and caveats: At VDJ recombination sites, type 1 diabetes patients had fewer insertions and more deleted nucleotides. Equally in patients and controls, shorter templates might have been favored by PCR. For Type 1 diabetes patients, all four CD4+ subsets carried TCRB CDR3s that were moderately but significantly shorter.

The sequenced material came from naive CD4+ T cells from blood. The clonotype comes from a man younger than 35 with type 1 diabetes. The chain couples TRBV9 to TRBJ1-6; D is ambiguous. In nucleotides, the CDR3 is TGTGCCAGCAGCTCCCGGGGATCACCCCTCCACTTT. Translation: CASSSRGSPLHF.